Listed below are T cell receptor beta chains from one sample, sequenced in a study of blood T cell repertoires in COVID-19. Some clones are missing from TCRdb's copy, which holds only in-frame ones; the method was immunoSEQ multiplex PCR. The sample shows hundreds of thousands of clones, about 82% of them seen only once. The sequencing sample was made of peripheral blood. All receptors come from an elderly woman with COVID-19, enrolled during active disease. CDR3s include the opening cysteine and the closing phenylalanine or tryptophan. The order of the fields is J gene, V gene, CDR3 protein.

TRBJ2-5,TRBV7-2,CASSPSGFTEETQYF
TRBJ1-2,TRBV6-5,CASSYAEGNYGYTF
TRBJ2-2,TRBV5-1,CASSLSTSVTGELFF
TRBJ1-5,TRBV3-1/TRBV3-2,CASSPTGWDQPQHF
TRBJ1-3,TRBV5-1,CASSTTGDSGNTIYF
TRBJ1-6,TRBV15,CATSRGQGHNSPLHF
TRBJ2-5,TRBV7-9,CASSFRETQYF
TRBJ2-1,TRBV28,CASISLDPSSYNEQFF
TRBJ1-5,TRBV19,CASSIENRGRYQPQHF
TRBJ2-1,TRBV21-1,CASSSPFNEQFF
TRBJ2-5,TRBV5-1,CASSLALETQYF
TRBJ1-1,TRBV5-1,CASSLGGQANTEAFF
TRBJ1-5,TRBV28,CASSWPGQGFYSNQPQHF
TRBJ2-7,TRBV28,CASGATGGYEQYF
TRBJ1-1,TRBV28,CASSHQQGLNTEAFF
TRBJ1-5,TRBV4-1,CASSQDWSGGGQPQHF
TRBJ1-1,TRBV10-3,CATNPGQGGTEAFF
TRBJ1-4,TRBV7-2,CASSYRQGGNEKLFF
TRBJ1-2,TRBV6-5,CASSYRREGYGYTF
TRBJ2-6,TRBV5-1,CASSSTTGDGANVLTF
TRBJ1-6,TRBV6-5,CASSYDSRTNSPLHF
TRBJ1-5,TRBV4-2,CASSQDLSGAQPQHF
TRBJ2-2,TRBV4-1,CASSQGQGTGELFF
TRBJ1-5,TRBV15,CATTPERPGQGVGVGQPQHF
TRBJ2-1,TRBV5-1,CASSRVLAGAGEQFF
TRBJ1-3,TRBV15,CATSWGQGAGNTIYF
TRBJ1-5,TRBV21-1,CASSTSNSNQPQHF
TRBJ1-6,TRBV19,CASSGQGARNSPLHF
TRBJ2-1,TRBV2,CASSEVSLAGGYYNEQFF
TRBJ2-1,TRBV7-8,CASSDIGGGAVNEQFF
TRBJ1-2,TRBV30,CAWSVSEGARLGNGYTF
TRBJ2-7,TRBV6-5,CASTPGLLQQYF
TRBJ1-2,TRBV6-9,CASSYSNTQYGYTF
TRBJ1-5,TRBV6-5,CASSRDRGNQPQHF
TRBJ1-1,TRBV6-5,CASSYSGSLWDTEAFF
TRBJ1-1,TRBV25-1,CASSPTGWNTEAFF
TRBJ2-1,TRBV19,CASSKTNRGRLPRGNEQFF
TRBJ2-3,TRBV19,CASSNAGTSTDTQYF
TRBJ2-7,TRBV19,CASRALGGAKAYEQYF
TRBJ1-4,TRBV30,CAWSDGVATNEKLFF
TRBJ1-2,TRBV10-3,CAISEGPIEYGYTF
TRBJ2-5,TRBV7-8,CASSLDEGEGYAETQYF
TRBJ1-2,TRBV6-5,CATSTGFLADTF
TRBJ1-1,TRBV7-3,CASSLAGTEAFF
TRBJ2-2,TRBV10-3,CAISDLGELFF
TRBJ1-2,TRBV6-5,CASSYSVGPSYGYTF
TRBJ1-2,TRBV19,CASSIQQGAGGYTF